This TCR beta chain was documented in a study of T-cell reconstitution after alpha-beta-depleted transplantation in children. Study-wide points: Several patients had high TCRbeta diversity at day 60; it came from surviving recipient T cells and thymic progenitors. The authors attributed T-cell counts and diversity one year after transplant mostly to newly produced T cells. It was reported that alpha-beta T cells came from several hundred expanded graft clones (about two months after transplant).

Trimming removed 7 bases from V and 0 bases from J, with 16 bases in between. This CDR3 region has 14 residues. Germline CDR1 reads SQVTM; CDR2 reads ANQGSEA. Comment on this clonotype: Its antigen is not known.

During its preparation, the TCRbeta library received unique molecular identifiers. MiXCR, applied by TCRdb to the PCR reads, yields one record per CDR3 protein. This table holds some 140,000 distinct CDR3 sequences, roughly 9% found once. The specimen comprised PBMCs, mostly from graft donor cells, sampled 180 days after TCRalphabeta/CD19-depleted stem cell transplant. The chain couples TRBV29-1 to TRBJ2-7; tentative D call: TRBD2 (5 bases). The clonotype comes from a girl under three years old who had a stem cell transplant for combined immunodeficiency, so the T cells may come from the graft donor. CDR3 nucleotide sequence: TGCAGCGCCTGGGGTGAGGGAAACTCCTACGAGCAGTACTTC. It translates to CSAWGEGNSYEQYF.